The source of this T cell receptor (beta chain) is a study of cytomegalovirus exposure and HLA in healthy donors. Study details: The platform used for the 95 to 150 validation repertoires matched that of the approximately 670 first-cohort repertoires, a later analysis reported.

This clone was picked up a small number of times. The method was immunoSEQ multiplex PCR; TCRdb's version includes in-frame clones alone and lacks a portion of them. Among some 170,000 clones, approximately 87% were seen once, and the ten largest hold 1.4%. The trim removed 6 bases at V and 5 bases at J, leaving 15 bases unmatched. The CDR3 has 16 residues. CDR1 is ENHRY, CDR2 SYGVKD, per germline. The specimen was PBMCs. This clonotype was obtained from a woman aged 30 to 39 in good health and CMV-seronegative. V and J are TRBV10-3 and TRBJ1-1; TRBD1 aligns across 7 bases. The CDR3 bases are TGTGCCATCAGATCCGGGACAGAGGGTCCTATGACTGAAGCTTTCTTT. Its translation is CAIRSGTEGPMTEAFF.